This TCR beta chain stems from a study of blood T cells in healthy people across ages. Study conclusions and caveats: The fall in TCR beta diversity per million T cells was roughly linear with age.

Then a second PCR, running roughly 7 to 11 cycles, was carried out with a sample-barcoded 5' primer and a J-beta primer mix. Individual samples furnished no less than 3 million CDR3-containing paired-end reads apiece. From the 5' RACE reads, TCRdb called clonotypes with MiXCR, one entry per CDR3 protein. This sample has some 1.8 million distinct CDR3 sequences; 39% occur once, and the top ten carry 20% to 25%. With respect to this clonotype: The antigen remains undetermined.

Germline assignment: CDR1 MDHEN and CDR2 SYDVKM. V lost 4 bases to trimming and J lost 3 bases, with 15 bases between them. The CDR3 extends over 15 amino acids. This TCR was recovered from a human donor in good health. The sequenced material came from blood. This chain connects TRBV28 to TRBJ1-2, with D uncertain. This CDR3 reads CASSSSEDWYYGYTF. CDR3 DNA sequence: TGTGCCAGCAGTTCTTCCGAGGACTGGTACTATGGCTACACCTTC.